Listed below are T cell receptor beta chains from one sample, sequenced in a study of a mutant IDH1 vaccine in newly diagnosed glioma. Only in-frame clones appear in the TCRdb table, and some are missing; sequencing was by immunoSEQ multiplex PCR. This table holds approximately 56,000 clones, over 70% found once. These receptors have no known antigen. The sample consisted of PBMCs, taken from a glioma patient whose treatment included an IDH1 peptide vaccine. These TCRs come from a man aged 45 to 65 with glioma. Each CDR3 is given with its conserved first and last residue. Each record gives: D gene, clone size, V gene, J gene, CDR3 protein, CDR3 DNA. A D gene is named only where the DNA matches it firmly. Size values are once, few and many counts, or a class for expanded clones, and some rows have none.

TRBD1	-	TRBV5-8	TRBJ1-2	CASSFLGQGVGYTF	TGTGCCAGCAGCTTTTTGGGACAGGGGGTTGGCTACACCTTC
-	-	TRBV29-1	TRBJ1-1	CSVAGSTGLHTEAFF	TGCAGCGTTGCTGGTTCGACGGGGCTTCACACTGAAGCTTTCTTT
-	-	TRBV5-6	TRBJ2-6	CASSLGSSFGANVLTF	TGTGCCAGCAGCTTGGGGTCGTCGTTTGGGGCCAACGTCCTGACTTTC
-	-	TRBV6-6	TRBJ1-1	CASSYLLTSEAFF	TGTGCCAGCAGTTACTTACTTACGAGCGAAGCTTTCTTT
-	-	TRBV14	TRBJ2-7	CASSPTGTGDEQYF	TGTGCCAGCAGCCCTACAGGGACTGGAGACGAGCAGTACTTC
TRBD1	few	TRBV27	TRBJ1-4	CASSFGRTGSNEKLFF	TGTGCCAGCAGTTTCGGCCGGACAGGATCTAATGAAAAACTGTTTTTT
-	-	TRBV7-8	TRBJ1-1	CASSTTRNTEAFF	TGTGCCAGCAGCACAACACGGAACACTGAAGCTTTCTTT
-	once	TRBV5-1	TRBJ1-4	CASSLGGAGEKLFF	TGCGCCAGCAGCTTGGGGGGCGCGGGTGAAAAACTGTTTTTT
-	-	TRBV20-1	TRBJ2-6	CSAHGANVLTF	TGCAGTGCCCACGGGGCCAACGTCCTGACTTTC
-	-	TRBV5-1	TRBJ2-3	CASSFTHWTDTQYF	TGCGCCAGCAGCTTCACTCACTGGACAGATACGCAGTATTTT
-	few	TRBV6-5	TRBJ1-2	CASSYSNPVDGYTF	TGTGCCAGCAGTTACTCGAATCCAGTGGATGGCTACACCTTC
TRBD1	-	TRBV2	TRBJ2-1	CASSDRDRDVQFF	TGTGCCAGCAGTGACCGGGACAGGGACGTGCAGTTCTTC
-	-	TRBV6-5	TRBJ2-5	CASRRQETQYF	TGTGCCAGCAGGAGACAAGAGACCCAGTACTTC
-	-	TRBV30	TRBJ1-3	CAWSLRGGNTIYF	TGTGCCTGGAGCTTAAGAGGAGGGAACACCATATATTTT
-	-	TRBV2	TRBJ2-1	CASSGGVSSYNEQFF	TGTGCCAGCAGCGGCGGGGTCAGCTCCTACAATGAGCAGTTCTTC
-	few	TRBV18	TRBJ1-1	CASSEGENTEAFF	TGTGCCAGCTCAGAGGGGGAGAACACTGAAGCTTTCTTT
TRBD1	-	TRBV28	TRBJ2-5	CASSLGQGPTQYF	TGTGCCAGCAGTTTAGGACAGGGGCCGACCCAGTACTTC
-	-	TRBV7-2	TRBJ1-4	CATRDLATNEKLFF	TGTGCCACCCGGGACCTCGCAACTAATGAAAAACTGTTTTTT
-	-	TRBV29-1	TRBJ1-2	CSVVYRAPPGYTF	TGCAGCGTTGTCTACAGGGCCCCCCCTGGCTACACCTTC
TRBD1	-	TRBV2	TRBJ1-1	CASRDRGFPEAFF	TGTGCCAGCAGGGACAGGGGCTTCCCTGAAGCTTTCTTT
TRBD1	-	TRBV2	TRBJ2-7	CASSSEGQGMSEQYF	TGTGCCAGCAGTTCCGAGGGACAGGGTATGAGCGAGCAGTACTTC
TRBD1	-	TRBV18	TRBJ2-1	CASSTITGGDEQFF	TGTGCCAGCTCAACGATTACAGGGGGTGATGAGCAGTTCTTC
TRBD2	few	TRBV27	TRBJ2-7	CASSLSGLAGPLDYEQYF	TGTGCCAGCAGTTTATCGGGCCTAGCGGGACCATTAGACTACGAGCAGTACTTC
-	-	TRBV12-5	TRBJ1-1	CASALVLQGIDTEAFF	TGTGCTAGTGCTTTGGTATTGCAGGGGATCGACACTGAAGCTTTCTTT
TRBD1	-	TRBV19	TRBJ2-1	CASRKGGQGVHEQFF	TGTGCCAGTCGAAAAGGGGGACAGGGTGTCCATGAGCAGTTCTTC
TRBD1	-	TRBV7-3	TRBJ2-3	CASSPQGVSTDTQYF	TGTGCCAGCAGCCCTCAGGGGGTAAGCACAGATACGCAGTATTTT
-	few	TRBV27	TRBJ1-4	CASSRAAGLNEKLFF	TGTGCCAGCAGTCGGGCGGCCGGCCTTAATGAAAAACTGTTTTTT
-	-	TRBV18	TRBJ1-2	CASSPPGPLDYGYTF	TGTGCCAGCTCACCACCGGGACCCTTGGACTATGGCTACACCTTC
-	-	TRBV11-2	TRBJ2-7	CASSLYVTSYEQYF	TGTGCCAGCAGCTTATACGTGACATCTTACGAGCAGTACTTC
-	-	TRBV30	TRBJ2-3	CAWSVPSRAQYF	TGTGCCTGGAGTGTTCCTAGTCGTGCGCAGTATTTT
TRBD1	-	TRBV9	TRBJ1-4	CASSVDARDSEGGVGEKLFF	TGTGCCAGCAGCGTAGATGCTCGGGACTCGGAAGGGGGCGTGGGTGAAAAACTGTTTTTT
-	-	TRBV5-1	TRBJ1-4	CASSLPTTGTPGEKLFF	TGCGCCAGCAGCTTACCAACCACCGGGACCCCTGGGGAAAAACTGTTTTTT
-	-	TRBV9	TRBJ2-5	CASSVDMGTETQYF	TGTGCCAGCAGCGTAGACATGGGAACGGAGACCCAGTACTTC
-	few	TRBV19	TRBJ1-1	CASRQVNTEAFF	TGTGCCAGTAGGCAGGTGAACACTGAAGCTTTCTTT
TRBD1	few	TRBV10-3	TRBJ1-1	CANNRGPDTEAFF	TGTGCCAACAACAGGGGGCCCGACACTGAAGCTTTCTTT
TRBD1	-	TRBV7-9	TRBJ2-5	CASSSGTGSGETQYF	TGTGCCAGCAGCTCTGGGACAGGGAGTGGGGAGACCCAGTACTTC
-	-	TRBV6-5	TRBJ1-1	CASSYGAGLNTEAFF	TGTGCCAGCAGTTACGGGGCCGGATTGAACACTGAAGCTTTCTTT
-	-	TRBV5-4	TRBJ1-4	CASSLAERDRLFF	TGTGCCAGCAGCTTGGCGGAAAGGGATCGACTGTTTTTT
TRBD1	-	TRBV30	TRBJ1-5	CAWTEGGGNQPQHF	TGTGCCTGGACCGAAGGGGGCGGCAATCAGCCCCAGCATTTT
-	-	TRBV11-2	TRBJ2-2	CASSLAPRAGELFF	TGTGCCAGCAGCTTAGCTCCCAGGGCCGGGGAGCTGTTTTTT
-	-	TRBV13	TRBJ1-3	CASSLGNTIYF	TGTGCCAGCAGCTTAGGAAACACCATATATTTT
-	-	TRBV30	TRBJ2-7	CAWSPPGAYEQYF	TGTGCCTGGAGTCCCCCCGGCGCCTACGAGCAGTACTTC
-	-	TRBV19	TRBJ1-5	CASSIVQGQPQHF	TGTGCCAGTAGTATCGTCCAGGGACAGCCCCAGCATTTT
-	once	TRBV6-6	TRBJ1-2	CASRGGQSPLYGYTF	TGTGCCAGCAGAGGCGGACAGAGCCCTTTATATGGCTACACCTTC
-	few	TRBV6-5	TRBJ1-4	CATGGKAKLFF	TGTGCCACGGGGGGTAAGGCCAAACTGTTTTTT